This is a list of T cell receptor beta chains from one sample in a study of blood T cell repertoires in COVID-19. Data came from immunoSEQ multiplex PCR; TCRdb stores just in-frame clones and leaves some out. Here the sample spans about 300,000 clones, just under 90% being singletons. The sample comprised peripheral blood. Source of these receptors: a woman in her 30s with COVID-19, enrolled during active disease. Each CDR3 is given with its conserved first and last residue. Fields, in order: J gene, V gene, CDR3 protein.

J gene: TRBJ2-3; V gene: TRBV7-2; CDR3 protein: CASSPEGASTDTQYF
J gene: TRBJ2-2; V gene: TRBV5-8; CDR3 protein: CASRVAGSSGELFF
J gene: TRBJ2-1; V gene: TRBV4-2; CDR3 protein: CASSQEGGGPYNEQFF
J gene: TRBJ2-5; V gene: TRBV7-2; CDR3 protein: CASTFKGEETQYF
J gene: TRBJ1-5; V gene: TRBV2; CDR3 protein: CASSEGTGSFNQPQHF
J gene: TRBJ1-1; V gene: TRBV25-1; CDR3 protein: CATLGRGTEAFF
J gene: TRBJ2-7; V gene: TRBV21-1; CDR3 protein: CASNLLPESSYEQYF
J gene: TRBJ2-5; V gene: TRBV5-8; CDR3 protein: CASSWGQTIQETQYF
J gene: TRBJ2-3; V gene: TRBV4-2; CDR3 protein: CASSQTGGPSTDTQYF
J gene: TRBJ1-2; V gene: TRBV28; CDR3 protein: CASCYVTGISNYGYTF
J gene: TRBJ2-1; V gene: TRBV6-1; CDR3 protein: CASSEAAGEQFF
J gene: TRBJ1-2; V gene: TRBV9; CDR3 protein: CASSVGTGRSDYGYTF
J gene: TRBJ1-5; V gene: TRBV15; CDR3 protein: CATSIQTDQPQHF
J gene: TRBJ2-1; V gene: TRBV14; CDR3 protein: CASSSGTSTPHEQFF
J gene: TRBJ1-1; V gene: TRBV6-4; CDR3 protein: CASSDSSAKNTEAFF
J gene: TRBJ2-4; V gene: TRBV19; CDR3 protein: CASRGTGENIQYF
J gene: TRBJ1-2; V gene: TRBV30; CDR3 protein: CAWSQGFTLPNYGYTF
J gene: TRBJ2-7; V gene: TRBV2; CDR3 protein: CASTGLADVREQYF
J gene: TRBJ1-1; V gene: TRBV10-3; CDR3 protein: CAISPLGRDGMNTEAFF
J gene: TRBJ1-3; V gene: TRBV9; CDR3 protein: CASSAGAGNTIYF
J gene: TRBJ1-5; V gene: TRBV6-5; CDR3 protein: CASSYLRDQPQHF
J gene: TRBJ2-5; V gene: TRBV20-1; CDR3 protein: CSASGTNYQETQYF
J gene: TRBJ1-4; V gene: TRBV7-9; CDR3 protein: CASSLAARSDLFF
J gene: TRBJ2-3; V gene: TRBV5-6; CDR3 protein: CASSWGGVSTDTQYF
J gene: TRBJ2-1; V gene: TRBV19; CDR3 protein: CASSIISGGEGNEQFF
J gene: TRBJ1-2; V gene: TRBV5-1; CDR3 protein: CASSFGIGVRDGYTF
J gene: TRBJ1-6; V gene: TRBV4-1; CDR3 protein: CASSHRTGPRGLNSPLHF
J gene: TRBJ1-6; V gene: TRBV21-1; CDR3 protein: CANSRGRLQGADSPLHF
J gene: TRBJ1-1; V gene: TRBV11-2; CDR3 protein: CASSQSVAEAFF
J gene: TRBJ1-1; V gene: TRBV3-1/TRBV3-2; CDR3 protein: CASSLTTGGLNTEAFF
J gene: TRBJ1-5; V gene: TRBV15; CDR3 protein: CATSRGTEVQPQHF
J gene: TRBJ2-7; V gene: TRBV4-3; CDR3 protein: CASSQGVRDQDEQYF
J gene: TRBJ2-2; V gene: TRBV28; CDR3 protein: CASSLMGATGELFF
J gene: TRBJ1-2; V gene: TRBV5-6; CDR3 protein: CASSLGGYGYTF
J gene: TRBJ1-3; V gene: TRBV5-6; CDR3 protein: CASSLAGVTWSSGNTIYF
J gene: TRBJ1-1; V gene: TRBV7-6; CDR3 protein: CASGPLELAFF
J gene: TRBJ1-5; V gene: TRBV19; CDR3 protein: CASKTGVKGSNQPQHF
J gene: TRBJ2-4; V gene: TRBV19; CDR3 protein: CASSMGQGAKNIQYF
J gene: TRBJ2-5; V gene: TRBV18; CDR3 protein: CASSPLDTQETQYF
J gene: TRBJ1-1; V gene: TRBV9; CDR3 protein: CASRAVGQAVEAFF
J gene: TRBJ1-3; V gene: TRBV9; CDR3 protein: CASSVRGTGNTIYF
J gene: TRBJ2-1; V gene: TRBV5-1; CDR3 protein: CASSLRPSGGVGNEQFF
J gene: TRBJ1-5; V gene: TRBV6-5; CDR3 protein: CASKRQDNQPQHF
J gene: TRBJ1-5; V gene: TRBV19; CDR3 protein: CASNKQGFNQPQHF
J gene: TRBJ2-3; V gene: TRBV9; CDR3 protein: CASSSRLAGGPLSTQYF
J gene: TRBJ1-1; V gene: TRBV18; CDR3 protein: CASSRLGSGDTEAFF
J gene: TRBJ1-2; V gene: TRBV15; CDR3 protein: CATSRDILGAGGYTF
J gene: TRBJ2-7; V gene: TRBV19; CDR3 protein: CASSRDISWDLSYEQYF